This TCR beta chain was identified during a study of CD8 T cells in ankylosing spondylitis. To note about this clonotype: Its antigen is unknown.

TCRdb passed the 5' RACE reads through MiXCR, listing each CDR3 protein once. This sample carries around 480,000 distinct CDR3 sequences, about a sixth of them seen once, and the ten largest clones take about 0.94%. The CDR3 has 14 amino acids. V was clipped by 3 bases and J by 1 base, with 10 bases between them. Germline V gene lookup returns CDR1 DFQATT and CDR2 SNEGSKA (reference sequence). Study results and limitations: A motif in TCR beta, a set of eight highly homologous variants, appeared characteristic of ankylosing spondylitis blood. Reportedly, matched ankylosing spondylitis synovial fluid was significantly enriched for disease-linked clones. Reactive arthritis synovial fluid and blood were previously reported to contain some motif variants.

Sequences were obtained from blood, either unsorted or a sorted T cell fraction (not recorded which). The sequence was obtained from a male donor with ankylosing spondylitis. The chain is built from TRBV20-1 and TRBJ1-5; D unresolved. The DNA of the CDR3 is TGCAGTGCTAGCTATCGGGTGAGCAATCAGCCCCAGCATTTT. It encodes CSASYRVSNQPQHF.